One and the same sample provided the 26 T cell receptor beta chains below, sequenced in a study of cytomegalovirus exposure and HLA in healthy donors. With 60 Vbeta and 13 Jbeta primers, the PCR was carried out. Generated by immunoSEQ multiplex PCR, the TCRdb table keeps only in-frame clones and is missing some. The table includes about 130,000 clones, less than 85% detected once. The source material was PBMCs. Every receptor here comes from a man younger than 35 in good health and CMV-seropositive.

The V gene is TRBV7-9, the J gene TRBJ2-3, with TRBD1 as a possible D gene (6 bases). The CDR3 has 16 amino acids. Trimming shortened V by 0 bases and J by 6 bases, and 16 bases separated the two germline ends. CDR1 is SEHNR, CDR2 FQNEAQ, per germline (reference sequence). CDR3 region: CASSLALSTGSDTQYF. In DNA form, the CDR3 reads TGTGCCAGCAGCTTAGCCCTATCCACAGGGAGTGATACGCAGTATTTT. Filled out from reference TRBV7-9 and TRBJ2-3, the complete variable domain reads DTGVSQNPRHKITKRGQNVTFRCDPISEHNRLYWYRQTLGQGPEFLTYFQNEAQLEKSRLLSDRFSAERPKGSFSTLEIQRTEQGDSAMYLCASSLALSTGSDTQYFGPGTRLTVL.

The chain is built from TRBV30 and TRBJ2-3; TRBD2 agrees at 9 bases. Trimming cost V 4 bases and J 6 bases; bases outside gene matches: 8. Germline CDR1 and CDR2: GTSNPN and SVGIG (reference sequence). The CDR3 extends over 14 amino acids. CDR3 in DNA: TGTGCCTGGACGAGAGCGGGAGGCTTGGATACGCAGTATTTT. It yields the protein CAWTRAGGLDTQYF.

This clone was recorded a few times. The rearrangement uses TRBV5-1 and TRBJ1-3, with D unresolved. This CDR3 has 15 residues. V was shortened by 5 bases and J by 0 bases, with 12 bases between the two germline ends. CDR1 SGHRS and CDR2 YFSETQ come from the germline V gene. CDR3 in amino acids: CASRNSVASGNTIYF. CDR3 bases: TGCGCCAGCAGAAACTCCGTCGCCTCTGGAAACACCATATATTTT. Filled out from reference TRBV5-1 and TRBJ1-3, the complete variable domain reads KAGVTQTPRYLIKTRGQQVTLSCSPISGHRSVSWYQQTPGQGLQFLFEYFSETQRNKGNFPGRFSGRQFSNSRSEMNVSTLELGDSALYLCASRNSVASGNTIYFGEGSWLTVV.

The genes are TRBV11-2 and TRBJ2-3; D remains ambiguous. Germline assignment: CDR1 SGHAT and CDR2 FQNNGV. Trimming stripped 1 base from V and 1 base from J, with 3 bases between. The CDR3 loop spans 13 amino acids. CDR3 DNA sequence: TGTGCCAGCAGCTTAGCTGGCACAGATACGCAGTATTTT. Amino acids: CASSLAGTDTQYF.

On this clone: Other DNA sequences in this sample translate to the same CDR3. The CDR3 nucleotides are TGCGCCAGCAGCTTACAGGGAAGCTCCTATAATTCACCCCTCCACTTT. Translating gives CASSLQGSSYNSPLHF. This chain connects TRBV5-1 to TRBJ1-6, with D maybe TRBD1 (6 bases). Trimming stripped 2 bases from V and 0 bases from J, with 9 bases between. The germline V gene has CDR1 SGHRS and CDR2 YFSETQ. This CDR3 spans 16 amino acids.

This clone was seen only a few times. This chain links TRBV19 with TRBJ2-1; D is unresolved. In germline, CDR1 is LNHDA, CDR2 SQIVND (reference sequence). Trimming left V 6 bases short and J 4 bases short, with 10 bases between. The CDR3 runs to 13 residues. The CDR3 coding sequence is TGTGCCAGTAGCCCTGCAGGTTACAATGAGCAGTTCTTC. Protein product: CASSPAGYNEQFF.

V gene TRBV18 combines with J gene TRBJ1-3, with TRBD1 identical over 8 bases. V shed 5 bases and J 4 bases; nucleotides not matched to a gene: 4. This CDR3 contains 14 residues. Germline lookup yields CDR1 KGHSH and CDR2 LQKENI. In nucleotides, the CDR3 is TGTGCCAGCTCAGCCACAGGGGGAGGAAACACCATATATTTT. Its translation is CASSATGGGNTIYF.

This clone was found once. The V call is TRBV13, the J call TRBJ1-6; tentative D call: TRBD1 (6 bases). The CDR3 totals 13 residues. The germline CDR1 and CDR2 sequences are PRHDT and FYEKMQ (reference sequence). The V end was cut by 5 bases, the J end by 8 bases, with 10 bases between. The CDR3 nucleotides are TGTGCCAGCAGCCCCGGACAGTATTCACCCCTCCACTTT. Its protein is CASSPGQYSPLHF.

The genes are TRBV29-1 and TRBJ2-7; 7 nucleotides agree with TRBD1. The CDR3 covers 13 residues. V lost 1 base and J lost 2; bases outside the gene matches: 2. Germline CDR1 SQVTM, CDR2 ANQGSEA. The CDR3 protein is CSVEGTGTYEQYF. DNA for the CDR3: TGCAGCGTTGAAGGGACAGGTACCTACGAGCAGTACTTC.

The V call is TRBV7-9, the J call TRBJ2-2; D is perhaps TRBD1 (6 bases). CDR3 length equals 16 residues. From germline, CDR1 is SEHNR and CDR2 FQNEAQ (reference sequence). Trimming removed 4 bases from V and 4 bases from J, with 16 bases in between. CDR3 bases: TGTGCCAGCAGCTCGACCGACAGGAAAAGCACCGGGGAGCTGTTTTTT. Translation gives CASSSTDRKSTGELFF.

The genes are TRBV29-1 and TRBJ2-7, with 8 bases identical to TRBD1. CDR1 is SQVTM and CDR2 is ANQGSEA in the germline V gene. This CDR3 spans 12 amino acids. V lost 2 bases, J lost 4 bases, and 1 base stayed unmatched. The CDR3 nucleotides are TGCAGCGTTGAAACAGGGGGGTACGAGCAGTACTTC. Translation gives CSVETGGYEQYF.

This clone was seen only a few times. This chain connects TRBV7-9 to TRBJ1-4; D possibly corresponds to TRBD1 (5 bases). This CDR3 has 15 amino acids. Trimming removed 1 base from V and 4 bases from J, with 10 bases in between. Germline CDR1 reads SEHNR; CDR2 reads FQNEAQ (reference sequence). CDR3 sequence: CASSLVGAVNEKLFF. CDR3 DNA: TGTGCCAGCAGCTTAGTAGGGGCGGTTAATGAAAAACTGTTTTTT.

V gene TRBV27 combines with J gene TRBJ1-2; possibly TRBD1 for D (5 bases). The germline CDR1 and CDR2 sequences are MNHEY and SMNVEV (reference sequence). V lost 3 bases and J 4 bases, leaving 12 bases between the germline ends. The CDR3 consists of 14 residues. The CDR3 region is CASSLGGIPYGYTF. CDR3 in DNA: TGTGCCAGCAGTTTGGGGGGGATTCCCTATGGCTACACCTTC.

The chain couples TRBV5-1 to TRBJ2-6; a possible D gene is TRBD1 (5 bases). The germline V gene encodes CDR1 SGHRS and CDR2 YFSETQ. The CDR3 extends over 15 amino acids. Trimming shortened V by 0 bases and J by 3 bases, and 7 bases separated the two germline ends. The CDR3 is CASSLATGGANVLTF. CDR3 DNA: TGCGCCAGCAGCTTGGCCACAGGTGGGGCCAACGTCCTGACTTTC.

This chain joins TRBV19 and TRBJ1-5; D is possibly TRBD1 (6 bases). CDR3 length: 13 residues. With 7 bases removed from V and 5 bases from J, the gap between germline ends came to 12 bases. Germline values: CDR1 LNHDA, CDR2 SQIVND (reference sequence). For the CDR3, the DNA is TGTGCCAGTACCGACAGGATTGATCAGCCCCAGCATTTT. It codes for CASTDRIDQPQHF. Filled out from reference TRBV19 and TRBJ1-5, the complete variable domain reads DGGITQSPKYLFRKEGQNVTLSCEQNLNHDAMYWYRQDPGQGLRLIYYSQIVNDFQKGDIAEGYSVSREKKESFPLTVTSAQKNPTAFYLCASTDRIDQPQHFGDGTRLSIL.

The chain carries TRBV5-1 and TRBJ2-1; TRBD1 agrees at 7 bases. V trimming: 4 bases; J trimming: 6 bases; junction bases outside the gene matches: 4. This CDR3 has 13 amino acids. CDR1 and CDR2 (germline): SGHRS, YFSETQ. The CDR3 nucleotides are TGCGCCAGCAGCATCGGACAGGCCAATGAGCAGTTCTTC. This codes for CASSIGQANEQFF.

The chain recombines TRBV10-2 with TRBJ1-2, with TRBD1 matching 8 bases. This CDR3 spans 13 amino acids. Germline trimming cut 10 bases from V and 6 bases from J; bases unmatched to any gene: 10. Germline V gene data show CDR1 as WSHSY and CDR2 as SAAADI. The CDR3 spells CATSDREFDGYTF. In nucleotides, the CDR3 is TGCGCCACCTCGGACAGGGAATTCGATGGCTACACCTTC.

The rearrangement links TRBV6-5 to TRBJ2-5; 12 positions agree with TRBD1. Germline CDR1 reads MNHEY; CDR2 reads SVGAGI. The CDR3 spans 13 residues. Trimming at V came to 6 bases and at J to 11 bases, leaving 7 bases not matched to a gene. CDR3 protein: CASRGTGGAEQYF. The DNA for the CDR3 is TGTGCCAGCAGGGGGACAGGGGGCGCAGAGCAGTACTTC.

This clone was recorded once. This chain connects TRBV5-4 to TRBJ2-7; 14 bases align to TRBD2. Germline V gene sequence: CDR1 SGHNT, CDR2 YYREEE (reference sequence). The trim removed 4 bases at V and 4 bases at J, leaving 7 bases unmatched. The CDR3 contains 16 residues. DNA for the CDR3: TGTGCCAGCAGCCCGGGACTAGCGGGAGTCGGTTACGAGCAGTACTTC. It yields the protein CASSPGLAGVGYEQYF.

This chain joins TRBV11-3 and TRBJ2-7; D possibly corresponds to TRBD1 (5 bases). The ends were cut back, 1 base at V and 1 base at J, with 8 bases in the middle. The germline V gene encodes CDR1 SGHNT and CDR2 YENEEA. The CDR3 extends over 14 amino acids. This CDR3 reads CASSLGAGSYEQYF. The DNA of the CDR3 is TGTGCCAGCAGCTTAGGGGCAGGGTCCTACGAGCAGTACTTC.

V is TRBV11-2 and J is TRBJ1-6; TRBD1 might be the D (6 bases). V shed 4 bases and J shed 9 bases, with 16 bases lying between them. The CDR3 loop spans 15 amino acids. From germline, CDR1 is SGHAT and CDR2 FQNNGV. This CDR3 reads CASSWGAGGISPLHF. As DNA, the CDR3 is TGTGCCAGCAGCTGGGGGGCGGGGGGAATTTCACCCCTCCACTTT.

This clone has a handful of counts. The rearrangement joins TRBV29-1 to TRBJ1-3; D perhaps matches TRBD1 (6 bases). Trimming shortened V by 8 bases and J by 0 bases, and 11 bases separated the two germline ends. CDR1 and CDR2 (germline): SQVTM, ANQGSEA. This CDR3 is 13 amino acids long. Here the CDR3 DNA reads TGCAGCTACAGGGAAAACTCTGGAAACACCATATATTTT. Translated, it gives CSYRENSGNTIYF.

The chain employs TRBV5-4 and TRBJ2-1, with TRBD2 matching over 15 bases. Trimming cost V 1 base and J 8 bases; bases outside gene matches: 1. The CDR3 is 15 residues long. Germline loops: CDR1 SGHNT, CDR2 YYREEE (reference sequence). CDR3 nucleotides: TGTGCCAGCAGCTTGCGGACTAGCGGGGGGGATGAGCAGTTCTTC. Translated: CASSLRTSGGDEQFF.

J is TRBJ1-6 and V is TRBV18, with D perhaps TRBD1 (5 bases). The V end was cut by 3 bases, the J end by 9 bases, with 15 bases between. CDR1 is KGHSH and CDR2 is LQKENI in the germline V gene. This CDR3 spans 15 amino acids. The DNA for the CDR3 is TGTGCCAGCTCACCTGAGGACACACGGAGTTCACCCCTCCACTTT. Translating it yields CASSPEDTRSSPLHF.

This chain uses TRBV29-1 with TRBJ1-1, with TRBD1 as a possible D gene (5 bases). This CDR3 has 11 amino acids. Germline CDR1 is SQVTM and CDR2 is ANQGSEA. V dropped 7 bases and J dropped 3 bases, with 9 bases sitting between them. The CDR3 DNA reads TGCAGCGGGGGGGGTGACACTGAAGCTTTCTTT. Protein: CSGGGDTEAFF.

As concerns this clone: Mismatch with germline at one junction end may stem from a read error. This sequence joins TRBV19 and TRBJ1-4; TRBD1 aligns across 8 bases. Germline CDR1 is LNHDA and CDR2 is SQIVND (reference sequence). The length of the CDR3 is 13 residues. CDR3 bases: TGTGCCAGTAGTACCCGCCTGATGGGACAGGTACTTTTT. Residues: CASSTRLMGQVLF.